These T cell receptor beta chains were read from a single sample in a study of blood T cell repertoires in COVID-19. Some clones are missing from TCRdb's copy, which holds only in-frame ones; the method was immunoSEQ multiplex PCR. The sample lists 190,000 or so clones, around 87% occurring once. The sample consisted of PBMCs or T cells enriched from blood (not recorded which). The receptors here all came from a woman aged 25 to 39 who had recovered from COVID-19. The CDR3 runs from the conserved cysteine through the conserved F or W. A D gene is named only where the DNA matches it firmly. Not all rows give a size; the values are once, few, many and, for expanded clones, a class.

abundance	v_gene	d_gene	j_gene	CDR3nt	CDR3aa
NA	TRBV24-1	NA	TRBJ1-2	TGTGCCACCAGTGGACACGGGAGCATCATCGGCTACACCTTC	CATSGHGSIIGYTF
NA	TRBV7-3	NA	TRBJ2-5	TGTGCCAGCAGCTTAGACGCGGGCCCCCCAGAGACCCAGTACTTC	CASSLDAGPPETQYF
NA	TRBV15	NA	TRBJ1-1	TGTGCCACCAGCGTAAACAGGGAATACGAAGCTTTCTTT	CATSVNREYEAFF
NA	TRBV6-5	NA	TRBJ2-7	TGTGCCAGCAGTTACTCGCTAGATACGGGGCAGTACTTC	CASSYSLDTGQYF
NA	TRBV10-3	NA	TRBJ1-1	TGTGCCATCAGTGGGGGGCCGGGCGGGAACACTGAAGCTTTCTTT	CAISGGPGGNTEAFF
NA	TRBV3-1/TRBV3-2	TRBD1	TRBJ1-2	TGTGCCAGCAGCTCCAACTCTAAGACAGGGGCCACGGGGGGCTACACCTTC	CASSSNSKTGATGGYTF
NA	TRBV5-6	TRBD2	TRBJ2-5	TGTGCCAGCAGCTTGGGGATACTAGCGGGAAGAGAGACCCAGTACTTC	CASSLGILAGRETQYF
NA	TRBV3-1/TRBV3-2	NA	TRBJ1-2	TGTGCCAGCAGCCTCCTTAGACGCAGGGGATCAGATGGCTACACCTTC	CASSLLRRRGSDGYTF
NA	TRBV19	TRBD1	TRBJ2-1	TGTGCCAGTAGGGACTCAACAGGGGGCGCCTACAATGAGCAGTTCTTC	CASRDSTGGAYNEQFF
many	TRBV27	NA	TRBJ1-2	TGTGCCACAAAGCCGGGGGGTAACTATGGCTACACCTTC	CATKPGGNYGYTF
NA	TRBV19	TRBD1	TRBJ1-1	TGTGCCAGTAGTATTGGACAGGGGGCTGAAGCTTTCTTT	CASSIGQGAEAFF
NA	TRBV14	NA	TRBJ2-3	TGTGCCAGCAGCCAAGACTGGTCGTTCGTGGGCCAGGCGAGCGGCCCCACAGATACGCAGTATTTT	CASSQDWSFVGQASGPTDTQYF
NA	TRBV11-2	TRBD1	TRBJ1-4	TGTGCCAGCAGCCGGGACAGGGGAAATGAAAAACTGTTTTTT	CASSRDRGNEKLFF
once	TRBV5-6	TRBD2	TRBJ2-7	TGTGCCAGCAGCTTGGGATTAGCGGGGGCCGTGGACGAGCAGTACTTC	CASSLGLAGAVDEQYF
NA	TRBV5-1	NA	TRBJ2-5	TGCGCCAGCGCGCACGGGGGACACCAAGAGACCCAGTACTTC	CASAHGGHQETQYF
NA	TRBV5-1	NA	TRBJ1-3	TGCGCCAGCAGAGCAGGGGATTCGGGAGGAAACACCATATATTTT	CASRAGDSGGNTIYF
NA	TRBV19	NA	TRBJ1-2	TGTGCCAGTAGTATAGTTGAGCCAACCTATGGCTACACCTTC	CASSIVEPTYGYTF
NA	TRBV7-8	NA	TRBJ1-2	TGTGCCAGCAGTCAACTACGCGGGTCGGGCTATGGCTACACCTTC	CASSQLRGSGYGYTF
NA	TRBV7-3	NA	TRBJ2-3	TGTGCCAGCAGCCCCGGGAAACCCACAGATACGCAGTATTTT	CASSPGKPTDTQYF
NA	TRBV3-1/TRBV3-2	NA	TRBJ2-5	TGTGCCAGCAGCCAAGGACTAGGGTCTTCGGAGACCCAGTACTTC	CASSQGLGSSETQYF
NA	TRBV6-1	NA	TRBJ1-2	TGTGCCAGCAGTGAGGGCCTACCTCATTTC	CASSEGLPHF
NA	TRBV29-1	NA	TRBJ2-7	TGCAGCGTTCGGGATAGGAACTACGAGCAGTACTTC	CSVRDRNYEQYF
NA	TRBV5-4	NA	TRBJ1-1	TGTGCCAGCAGCCACGACAGGAACACTGAAGCTTTCTTT	CASSHDRNTEAFF
NA	TRBV5-1	NA	TRBJ2-5	TGCGCCAGCAGCCCCCCAAGTCGGCAGGGTAAAGAGACCCAGTACTTC	CASSPPSRQGKETQYF
NA	TRBV28	NA	TRBJ2-7	TGTGCCAGCAGTTTCAGATCCGGGTCGGACGAGCAGTACTTC	CASSFRSGSDEQYF
NA	TRBV20-1	NA	TRBJ2-7	TGCAGTGCTAGTCAAGGGGGGGCAAGCGAGCAGTACTTC	CSASQGGASEQYF
NA	TRBV7-2	NA	TRBJ2-2	TGTGCCAGCAGCTTATCCCCTCCCTCGAACACCGGGGAGCTGTTTTTT	CASSLSPPSNTGELFF
NA	TRBV10-3	TRBD1	TRBJ1-2	TGTGCCATCAGTGAAGTGAACAGGGGCTATGGCTACACCTTC	CAISEVNRGYGYTF
NA	TRBV15	NA	TRBJ1-2	TGTGCCACCAGCAGAGATTGGGTTGACGGAGATAACTATGGCTACACCTTC	CATSRDWVDGDNYGYTF
NA	TRBV7-3	NA	TRBJ2-7	TGTGCCAGCAGCTTAGGGCGCAAAGGGGCGCACTCCTACGAGCAGTACTTC	CASSLGRKGAHSYEQYF
NA	TRBV30	NA	TRBJ1-1	TGTGCCTGGAGTGTCCCAAGCAGGGGTGCTGAAGCTTTCTTT	CAWSVPSRGAEAFF
NA	TRBV28	NA	TRBJ1-5	TGTGCCAGCAGTCCAACCCAGAGGAGCAATCAGCCCCAGCATTTT	CASSPTQRSNQPQHF
NA	TRBV12-5	NA	TRBJ1-1	TGTGCTAGTGGTTTGCGGGACACTGAAGCTTTCTTT	CASGLRDTEAFF
NA	TRBV29-1	TRBD1	TRBJ1-3	TGCAGCGTCTTAGACAGGGGGCGGCAGGCCTTTAGCACCATATATTTT	CSVLDRGRQAFSTIYF
NA	TRBV24-1	TRBD1	TRBJ2-7	TGTGCCACCAGCGGGACAGGAGATTACGAGCAGTACTTC	CATSGTGDYEQYF
NA	TRBV4-1	NA	TRBJ2-2	TGCGCCAGCAGCCAAGATGGAGGGGTTGGCGGGGAGCTGTTTTTT	CASSQDGGVGGELFF
NA	TRBV5-1	TRBD2	TRBJ2-7	TGCGCCAGCAGCGGGACTGCTGGGGGGGCCTACGAGCAGTACTTC	CASSGTAGGAYEQYF
NA	TRBV18	NA	TRBJ1-2	TGTGCCAGCTCACAGGGGGAGACTAACTATGGCTACACCTTC	CASSQGETNYGYTF
NA	TRBV19	NA	TRBJ1-3	TGTGCCAGTAGTCGGGAGGGGTTGCGTGGAAACACCATATATTTT	CASSREGLRGNTIYF
NA	TRBV4-3	NA	TRBJ1-6	TGCGCCAGCAGCCAAGGAGACAGCTTTAATTCACCCCTCCACTTT	CASSQGDSFNSPLHF
many	TRBV11-1	TRBD1	TRBJ2-7	TGTGCCAGCAGCTTAAGGGGGCTTTACGAGCAGTACTTC	CASSLRGLYEQYF
NA	TRBV12-3/TRBV12-4	NA	TRBJ2-5	TGTGCCAGCAGTGGCCACCAGACCCAGTACTTC	CASSGHQTQYF
NA	TRBV3-1/TRBV3-2	NA	TRBJ2-2	TGTGCCAGCAGCCAGTGGGCCCCACGGGGGAACACCGGGGAGCTGTTTTTT	CASSQWAPRGNTGELFF
NA	TRBV9	NA	TRBJ1-3	TGTGCCAGCAGCGTAATGCCCGACAGCGTGTATGGAAACACCATATATTTT	CASSVMPDSVYGNTIYF
NA	TRBV24-1	TRBD1	TRBJ1-6	TGTGCCACCAGTAGGGGGCGCGGTCCACCCCTCCACTTT	CATSRGRGPPLHF
NA	TRBV14	NA	TRBJ1-2	TGTGCCAGCAGCCAACGGGGGGAGGTTAATTATGGCTACACCTTC	CASSQRGEVNYGYTF
NA	TRBV7-3	NA	TRBJ1-1	TGTGCCAGCAGCAATATTGGGGAGGGCACTGAAGCTTTCTTT	CASSNIGEGTEAFF
NA	TRBV4-1	NA	TRBJ1-2	TGCGCCAGCAGCCAAGTGTCTGGAGGGGTTGGCTATGGCTACACCTTC	CASSQVSGGVGYGYTF
NA	TRBV6-1	NA	TRBJ1-5	TGTGCCAGCAGTGAATTGGCGGGCGGGGGGTTGAGGCCCCAGCATTTT	CASSELAGGGLRPQHF
NA	TRBV15	TRBD1	TRBJ1-5	TGTGCCACCAGCGCCGACAGGGTTGTTTATCAGCCCCAGCATTTT	CATSADRVVYQPQHF
NA	TRBV18	NA	TRBJ1-2	TGTGCCAGCTCACCAGCACCCGGGGTTGGCTACACCTTC	CASSPAPGVGYTF